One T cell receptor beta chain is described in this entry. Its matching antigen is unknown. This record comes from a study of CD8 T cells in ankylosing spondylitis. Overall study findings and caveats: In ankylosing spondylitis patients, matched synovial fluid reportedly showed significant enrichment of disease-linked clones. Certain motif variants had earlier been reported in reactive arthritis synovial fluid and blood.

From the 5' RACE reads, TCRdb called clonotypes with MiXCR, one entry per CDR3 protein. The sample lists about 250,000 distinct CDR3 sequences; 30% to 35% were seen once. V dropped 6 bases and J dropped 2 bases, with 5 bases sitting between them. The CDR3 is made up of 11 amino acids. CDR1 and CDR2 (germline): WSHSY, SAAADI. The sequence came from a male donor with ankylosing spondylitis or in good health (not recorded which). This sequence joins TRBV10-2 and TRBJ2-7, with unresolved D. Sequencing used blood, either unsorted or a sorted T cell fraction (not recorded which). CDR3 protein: CASSEAYEQYF. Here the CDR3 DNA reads TGCGCCAGCAGCGAAGCCTACGAGCAGTACTTC.